This T cell receptor (beta chain) emerged from a study of T cells in Graves' hyperthyroidism and ophthalmopathy. The CDR3 sequence is 15 residues long. V was pared by 4 bases and J by 3 bases, with 16 bases between. In germline, CDR1 is GTSNPN, CDR2 SVGIG (reference sequence). Using RNA transcripts as the source, TCR beta CDR3 regions were amplified. First-round RT-PCR with HTBI primers amplified the TCR CDR3 region. TCRdb analysed the multiplex PCR reads with MiXCR anew, one entry per CDR3 protein. This repertoire shows some 500,000 distinct CDR3 sequences, approximately 14% found once; its top ten account for less than 20%. This clonotype was detected a few times.

Sequenced input: blood. This TCR came from a young woman with Graves' hyperthyroidism. The J gene is TRBJ1-3, the V gene TRBV30; no clear D. The CDR3 region has the DNA TGTGCCTGGAACTTGGTGGAGGGCCTTGGAAACACCATATATTTT. Residues: CAWNLVEGLGNTIYF.